The rows below give T cell receptor beta chains drawn from one sample of a study of regulatory T cells in long-lasting Graves disease. TCRdb re-analysed the multiplex PCR reads in MiXCR, keeping a single row per CDR3 protein. The sample consists of hundreds of thousands of distinct CDR3 sequences, 20% to 25% of them appearing once. The sample here was peripheral blood mononuclear cells (PBMCs), taken when the disease was refractory, from a patient treated with antithyroid drugs. These receptors came from a female donor with Graves disease. Each CDR3 is given with its conserved first and last residue. A D gene is named only where the DNA matches it firmly. Clone size appears in some rows only: once, few, many, or a class for an expanded clone.

clone size: many; D gene: TRBD1; V gene: TRBV12-3/TRBV12-4; J gene: TRBJ1-1; CDR3 protein: CASSDRGVNTEAFF; CDR3 DNA: TGTGCCAGCAGCGACAGGGGAGTGAACACTGAAGCTTTCTTT
clone size: .; D gene: TRBD2; V gene: TRBV6-1; J gene: TRBJ2-7; CDR3 protein: CASKPSGLGSYEQYF; CDR3 DNA: TGTGCCAGCAAACCTAGCGGTTTAGGGTCCTACGAGCAGTACTTC
clone size: few; D gene: TRBD2; V gene: TRBV7-2; J gene: TRBJ2-7; CDR3 protein: CASSPEGGSYEQYF; CDR3 DNA: TGTGCCAGCAGCCCAGAGGGCGGGAGTTACGAGCAGTACTTC
clone size: many; D gene: .; V gene: TRBV6-1; J gene: TRBJ1-2; CDR3 protein: CASIRIPDYGYTF; CDR3 DNA: TGTGCCAGCATACGTATCCCAGACTATGGCTACACCTTC
clone size: .; D gene: .; V gene: TRBV7-9; J gene: TRBJ1-2; CDR3 protein: CASNSYEGNGYTF; CDR3 DNA: TGTGCCAGCAACTCCTACGAGGGGAATGGCTACACCTTC
clone size: few; D gene: .; V gene: TRBV7-6; J gene: TRBJ2-5; CDR3 protein: CASSLIRFDTPFF; CDR3 DNA: TGTGCCAGCAGCTTAATTCGCTTTGACACCCCGTTTTTC
clone size: many; D gene: TRBD1; V gene: TRBV27; J gene: TRBJ1-2; CDR3 protein: CASSWTGVGGYTF; CDR3 DNA: TGTGCCAGCTCCTGGACAGGCGTCGGTGGCTACACCTTC
clone size: few; D gene: TRBD1; V gene: TRBV20-1; J gene: TRBJ1-1; CDR3 protein: CSARTGGTEAFF; CDR3 DNA: TGCAGTGCAAGGACAGGGGGCACTGAAGCTTTCTTT
clone size: few; D gene: .; V gene: TRBV7-9; J gene: TRBJ1-1; CDR3 protein: CASSFGNPTTTEAFF; CDR3 DNA: TGTGCCAGCAGCTTTGGGAACCCCACGACCACTGAAGCTTTCTTT
clone size: many; D gene: TRBD1; V gene: TRBV12-3/TRBV12-4; J gene: TRBJ1-1; CDR3 protein: CASSPASTGVRAEAFF; CDR3 DNA: TGTGCCAGCAGTCCCGCCTCGACAGGGGTCAGGGCTGAAGCTTTCTTT
clone size: .; D gene: .; V gene: TRBV6-5; J gene: TRBJ2-7; CDR3 protein: CASSYSVSSYEQYF; CDR3 DNA: TGTGCCAGCAGTTATTCAGTGAGCTCCTACGAGCAGTACTTC
clone size: many; D gene: .; V gene: TRBV27; J gene: TRBJ2-5; CDR3 protein: CASAYGYQETQYF; CDR3 DNA: TGTGCCAGCGCCTATGGGTACCAAGAGACCCAGTACTTC
clone size: .; D gene: .; V gene: TRBV28; J gene: TRBJ2-3; CDR3 protein: CASSLFPGGGTDTQYF; CDR3 DNA: TGTGCCAGCAGTTTATTCCCAGGGGGGGGCACAGATACGCAGTATTTT
clone size: few; D gene: TRBD2; V gene: TRBV6-1; J gene: TRBJ2-7; CDR3 protein: CASRGGVPEQYF; CDR3 DNA: TGTGCCAGCAGGGGAGGGGTACCCGAGCAGTACTTC
clone size: many; D gene: TRBD1; V gene: TRBV12-3/TRBV12-4; J gene: TRBJ2-7; CDR3 protein: CASSLAGGYEQYF; CDR3 DNA: TGTGCCAGCAGTTTGGCAGGGGGCTACGAGCAGTACTTC
clone size: .; D gene: .; V gene: TRBV19; J gene: TRBJ2-7; CDR3 protein: CASSITAVAYEQYF; CDR3 DNA: TGTGCCAGTAGTATTACGGCAGTTGCCTACGAGCAGTACTTC
clone size: .; D gene: TRBD1; V gene: TRBV10-3; J gene: TRBJ2-2; CDR3 protein: CAIQQGMNTGELFF; CDR3 DNA: TGTGCCATCCAACAGGGGATGAACACCGGGGAGCTGTTTTTT
clone size: .; D gene: .; V gene: TRBV28; J gene: TRBJ1-6; CDR3 protein: CASSFLLFSGTLHF; CDR3 DNA: TGTGCCAGCAGTTTCCTTTTGTTTTCGGGCACCCTCCACTTT
clone size: few; D gene: TRBD1; V gene: TRBV3-1; J gene: TRBJ2-7; CDR3 protein: CASSYGTGAKGEQYF; CDR3 DNA: TGTGCCAGCAGCTACGGGACAGGGGCTAAAGGGGAGCAGTACTTC
clone size: many; D gene: .; V gene: TRBV28; J gene: TRBJ2-5; CDR3 protein: CASSSAGAGLEETQYF; CDR3 DNA: TGTGCCAGCAGTTCCGCAGGGGCGGGCCTCGAAGAGACCCAGTACTTC
clone size: few; D gene: .; V gene: TRBV6-1; J gene: TRBJ2-2; CDR3 protein: CASSGQQANTGELFF; CDR3 DNA: TGTGCCAGCAGTGGACAGCAAGCGAACACCGGGGAGCTGTTTTTT
clone size: few; D gene: TRBD1; V gene: TRBV27; J gene: TRBJ1-1; CDR3 protein: CASSLYVAGGTFTEAFF; CDR3 DNA: TGTGCCAGCAGTTTATATGTTGCAGGGGGGACTTTTACTGAAGCTTTCTTT
clone size: many; D gene: TRBD2; V gene: TRBV12-3/TRBV12-4; J gene: TRBJ2-7; CDR3 protein: CASSFWTSGRSPSYEQYF; CDR3 DNA: TGTGCCAGCAGTTTTTGGACTAGCGGGAGGTCCCCCTCCTACGAGCAGTACTTC
clone size: many; D gene: TRBD1; V gene: TRBV2; J gene: TRBJ2-7; CDR3 protein: CASSERPGQGPGEQYF; CDR3 DNA: TGTGCCAGCAGTGAACGGCCGGGACAGGGCCCGGGCGAGCAGTACTTC
clone size: .; D gene: TRBD1; V gene: TRBV7-8; J gene: TRBJ2-7; CDR3 protein: CASSLEVGTGLYEQYF; CDR3 DNA: TGTGCCAGCAGCCTGGAGGTCGGGACAGGGCTTTACGAGCAGTACTTC
clone size: many; D gene: .; V gene: TRBV28; J gene: TRBJ1-5; CDR3 protein: CASSFVQPQHF; CDR3 DNA: TGTGCCAGCAGTTTTGTCCAGCCCCAGCATTTT
clone size: many; D gene: .; V gene: TRBV15; J gene: TRBJ2-7; CDR3 protein: CATSRDRSGYEQYF; CDR3 DNA: TGTGCCACCAGCAGAGATAGATCGGGCTACGAGCAGTACTTC
clone size: few; D gene: TRBD1; V gene: TRBV5-4; J gene: TRBJ2-7; CDR3 protein: CASSLRQGISYEQYF; CDR3 DNA: TGTGCCAGCAGCTTACGACAGGGAATCTCCTACGAGCAGTACTTC
clone size: many; D gene: .; V gene: TRBV28; J gene: TRBJ2-7; CDR3 protein: CATRWGSGEQYF; CDR3 DNA: TGTGCCACGAGGTGGGGGAGCGGCGAGCAGTACTTC
clone size: many; D gene: TRBD2; V gene: TRBV2; J gene: TRBJ2-5; CDR3 protein: CASSDVSGMEIQYF; CDR3 DNA: TGTGCCAGCAGTGATGTTAGCGGGATGGAGATCCAGTACTTC
clone size: many; D gene: TRBD2; V gene: TRBV28; J gene: TRBJ2-7; CDR3 protein: CASSFSSGRRNEQYF; CDR3 DNA: TGTGCCAGCAGTTTCTCTAGCGGGAGGAGAAACGAGCAGTACTTC
clone size: few; D gene: .; V gene: TRBV11-3; J gene: TRBJ1-5; CDR3 protein: CASSHRNRITNGSNQPQHF; CDR3 DNA: TGTGCCAGCAGCCACCGGAACAGGATAACCAATGGTAGCAATCAGCCCCAGCATTTT
clone size: many; D gene: TRBD1; V gene: TRBV19; J gene: TRBJ1-1; CDR3 protein: CASSLHHRTGNTEAFF; CDR3 DNA: TGTGCCAGTAGTCTCCACCACCGGACAGGTAACACTGAAGCTTTCTTT
clone size: many; D gene: .; V gene: TRBV28; J gene: TRBJ1-6; CDR3 protein: CASTLLSYNSPLHF; CDR3 DNA: TGTGCCAGCACGTTACTCTCCTATAATTCACCCCTCCACTTT
clone size: many; D gene: TRBD2; V gene: TRBV11-1; J gene: TRBJ2-7; CDR3 protein: CASQPLAGVSYEQYF; CDR3 DNA: TGTGCCAGTCAACCCCTAGCGGGAGTATCCTACGAGCAGTACTTC